This TCR beta chain was identified in a study of early T cells in non-severe SARS-CoV-2 infection. About the research overall: The sequenced material was bulk RNA from unsorted whole blood, and its chains were unpaired.

This clonotype was seen a few times. Its antigen is not known. Individual cDNA molecules were tagged with unique molecular identifiers, the study reported. A single record per CDR3 protein comes from TCRdb applying MiXCR to the 5' RACE reads. The sample contains roughly 66,000 distinct CDR3 sequences, approximately 8.3% of which appear only once. V was clipped by 5 bases and J by 6 bases; unmatched bases: 9. The germline gives CDR1 DFQATT, CDR2 SNEGSKA (reference sequence). CDR3 length equals 14 residues. Findings of the study overall: Database matching using VDJdb favored anti-spike CD8 responses, with private and CD4 specificities left missing.

The V call is TRBV20-1, the J call TRBJ1-4, with 7 nucleotides matching TRBD1. The sample was whole blood. The TCR was taken from an adult who was a healthcare worker with PCR-confirmed SARS-CoV-2 infection or an uninfected control (not recorded which). CDR3 protein: CSAQPGTEDEKLFF. The CDR3 coding sequence is TGCAGTGCTCAACCCGGGACAGAAGATGAAAAACTGTTTTTT.